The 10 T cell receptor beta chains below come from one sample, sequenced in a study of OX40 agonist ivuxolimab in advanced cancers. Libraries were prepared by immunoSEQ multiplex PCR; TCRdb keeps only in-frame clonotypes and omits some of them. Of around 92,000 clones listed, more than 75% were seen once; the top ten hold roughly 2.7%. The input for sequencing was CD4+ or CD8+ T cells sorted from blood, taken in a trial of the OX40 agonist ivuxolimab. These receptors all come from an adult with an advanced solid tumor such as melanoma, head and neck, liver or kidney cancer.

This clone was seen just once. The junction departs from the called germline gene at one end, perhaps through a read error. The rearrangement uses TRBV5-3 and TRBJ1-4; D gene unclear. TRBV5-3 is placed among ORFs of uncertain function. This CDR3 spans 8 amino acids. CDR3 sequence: CASSLRFF. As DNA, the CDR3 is TGTGCCAGCAGCTTGAGATTTTTT.

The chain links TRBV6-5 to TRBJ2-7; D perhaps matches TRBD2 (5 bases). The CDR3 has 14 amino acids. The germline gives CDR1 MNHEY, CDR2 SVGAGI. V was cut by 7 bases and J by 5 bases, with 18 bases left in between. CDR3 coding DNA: TGTGCCAGCACGCGGGCCATGGGTTTTAACGAGCAGTACTTC. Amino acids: CASTRAMGFNEQYF.

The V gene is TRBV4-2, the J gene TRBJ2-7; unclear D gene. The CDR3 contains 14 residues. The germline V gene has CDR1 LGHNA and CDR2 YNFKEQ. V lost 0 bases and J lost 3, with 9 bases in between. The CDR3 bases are TGTGCCAGCAGCCAAGAAAGGGCAGGCTACGAGCAGTACTTC. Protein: CASSQERAGYEQYF.

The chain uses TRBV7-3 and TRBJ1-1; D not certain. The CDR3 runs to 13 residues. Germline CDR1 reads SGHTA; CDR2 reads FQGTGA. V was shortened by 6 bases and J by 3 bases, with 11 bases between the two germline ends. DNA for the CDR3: TGTGCCAGCAGGAAGGGTATGGACACTGAAGCTTTCTTT. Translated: CASRKGMDTEAFF.

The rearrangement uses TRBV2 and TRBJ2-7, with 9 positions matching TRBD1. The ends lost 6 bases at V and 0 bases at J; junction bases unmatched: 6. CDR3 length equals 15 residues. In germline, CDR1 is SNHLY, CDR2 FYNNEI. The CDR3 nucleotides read TGTGCCAGCAGCCCGGACAGGGGAAACTCCTACGAGCAGTACTTC. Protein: CASSPDRGNSYEQYF.

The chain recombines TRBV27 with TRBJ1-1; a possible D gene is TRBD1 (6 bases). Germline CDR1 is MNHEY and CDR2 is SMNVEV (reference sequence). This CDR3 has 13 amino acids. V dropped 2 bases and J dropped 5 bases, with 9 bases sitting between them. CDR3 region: CASSLRGWTEAFF. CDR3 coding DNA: TGTGCCAGCAGTTTAAGGGGGTGGACTGAAGCTTTCTTT.

The CDR3 is CAWGSGTSYEQYF. The CDR3 DNA reads as TGTGCCTGGGGGTCGGGGACCTCCTACGAGCAGTACTTC. The V gene is TRBV30, the J gene TRBJ2-7, with D perhaps being TRBD1 or TRBD2 (5 bases each). V gave up 5 bases and J gave up 0 bases, with 11 bases separating them. The CDR3 consists of 13 residues. Per germline, CDR1 GTSNPN and CDR2 SVGIG (reference sequence). Full variable domain (outside the CDR3, taken from reference TRBV30 and TRBJ2-7): SQTIHQWPATLVQPVGSPLSLECTVEGTSNPNLYWYRQAAGRGLQLLFYSVGIGQISSEVPQNLSASRPQDRQFILSSKKLLLSDSGFYLCAWGSGTSYEQYFGPGTRLTVT.

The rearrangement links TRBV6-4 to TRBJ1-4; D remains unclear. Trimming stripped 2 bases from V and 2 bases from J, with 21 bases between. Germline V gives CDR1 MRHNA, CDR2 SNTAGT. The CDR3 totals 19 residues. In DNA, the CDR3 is TGTGCCAGCAGTGACCAAATTTGGACGGCAAAGGATACTAATGAAAAACTGTTTTTT. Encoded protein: CASSDQIWTAKDTNEKLFF.

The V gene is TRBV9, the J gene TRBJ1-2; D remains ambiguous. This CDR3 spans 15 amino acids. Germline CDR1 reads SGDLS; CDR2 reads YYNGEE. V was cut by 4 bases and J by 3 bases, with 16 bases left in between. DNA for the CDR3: TGTGCCAGCAGCCCCACGACAACGGGTGACTATGGCTACACCTTC. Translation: CASSPTTTGDYGYTF.

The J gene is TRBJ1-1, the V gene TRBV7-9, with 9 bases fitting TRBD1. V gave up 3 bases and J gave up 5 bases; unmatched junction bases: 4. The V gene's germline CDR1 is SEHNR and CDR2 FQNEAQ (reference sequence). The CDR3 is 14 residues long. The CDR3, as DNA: TGTGCCAGCAGCTTCCGGGACAGGGTTACTGAAGCTTTCTTT. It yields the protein CASSFRDRVTEAFF.